This T cell receptor (beta chain) emerged from a study of technical replicates of blood from a handful of donors. Profiled with immunoSEQ multiplex PCR; TCRdb holds only in-frame clones, not every one. The table lists about 81,000 clones, 90% to 98% of them singletons. This CDR3 contains 12 residues. Trimming removed 3 bases at V and 2 bases at J, with 7 bases between. Per germline, CDR1 SQVTM and CDR2 ANQGSEA. V is TRBV29-1 and J is TRBJ1-2, with D uncertain. Sample: T cells isolated from PBMCs. The receptor comes from a human donor in good health. The CDR3 spells CSVDRGNYGYTF. CDR3 nucleotide sequence: TGCAGCGTTGATCGGGGAAACTATGGCTACACCTTC. Filled out from reference TRBV29-1 and TRBJ1-2, the complete variable domain reads SAVISQKPSRDICQRGTSLTIQCQVDSQVTMMFWYRQQPGQSLTLIATANQGSEATYESGFVIDKFPISRPNLTFSTLTVSNMSPEDSSIYLCSVDRGNYGYTFGSGTRLTVV.